The rows below give T cell receptor beta chains drawn from one sample of a study of blood T cell repertoires in COVID-19. Assay: immunoSEQ multiplex PCR; the TCRdb copy retains only in-frame clones and omits some. The sample consists of about 66,000 clones, about four fifths of them appearing once. Material: peripheral blood. Receptors were obtained from a human donor in a cohort sampled during active COVID-19. Both conserved end residues are part of each CDR3. The D gene is left open where the match is weak. The size entry is marked missing in some rows and otherwise reads once, few, many or a size class.

clone size | J gene | V gene | D gene | CDR3 protein
NA | TRBJ2-7 | TRBV28 | TRBD2 | CASSGGLAGVGYEQYF
NA | TRBJ1-1 | TRBV28 | NA | CASSPRGGMNTEAFF
NA | TRBJ2-3 | TRBV7-9 | NA | CASSLSASSQYF
NA | TRBJ2-2 | TRBV10-3 | TRBD2 | CAISEPLAGGGGELFF
NA | TRBJ2-5 | TRBV29-1 | NA | CSVEAAGETQYF
few | TRBJ1-6 | TRBV6-5 | TRBD1 | CAAGARDRGSLHF
NA | TRBJ1-1 | TRBV28 | TRBD1 | CASSDRGPNTEAFF
once | TRBJ2-3 | TRBV5-1 | NA | CASSLTGTTDTQYF
NA | TRBJ2-1 | TRBV18 | TRBD2 | CASSPPLAGGKVEQFF
NA | TRBJ2-4 | TRBV6-2/TRBV6-3 | NA | CASSPPGRANSKNIQYF
NA | TRBJ2-5 | TRBV9 | NA | CASSVGQQETQYF
NA | TRBJ1-6 | TRBV18 | NA | CASSPESGSPYNSPLHF
few | TRBJ2-7 | TRBV6-6 | NA | CASSSLQGYEQYF
NA | TRBJ2-7 | TRBV6-5 | TRBD2 | CASSYSERGSYEQYF
NA | TRBJ2-3 | TRBV7-2 | NA | CASSPGPHTDTQYF
NA | TRBJ1-6 | TRBV5-1 | TRBD1 | CASSSGQGSGSPLHF
once | TRBJ2-7 | TRBV9 | NA | CASTTRGIDWGDF
NA | TRBJ2-7 | TRBV6-2/TRBV6-3 | NA | CASSSIAFRYEQYF
NA | TRBJ2-7 | TRBV27 | TRBD1 | CASSHPQGAGQYF
once | TRBJ1-1 | TRBV10-2 | NA | CASRSPGTEAFF
NA | TRBJ1-3 | TRBV19 | NA | CASSIEGHSGNTIYF
NA | TRBJ2-7 | TRBV29-1 | NA | CSVFGSGILEQYF
NA | TRBJ1-2 | TRBV5-1 | TRBD1 | CASSLSGQGAYGYTF
NA | TRBJ2-3 | TRBV5-1 | NA | CASSLDPYRASSTDTQYF
few | TRBJ1-5 | TRBV6-7 | NA | CASEDQCQHF